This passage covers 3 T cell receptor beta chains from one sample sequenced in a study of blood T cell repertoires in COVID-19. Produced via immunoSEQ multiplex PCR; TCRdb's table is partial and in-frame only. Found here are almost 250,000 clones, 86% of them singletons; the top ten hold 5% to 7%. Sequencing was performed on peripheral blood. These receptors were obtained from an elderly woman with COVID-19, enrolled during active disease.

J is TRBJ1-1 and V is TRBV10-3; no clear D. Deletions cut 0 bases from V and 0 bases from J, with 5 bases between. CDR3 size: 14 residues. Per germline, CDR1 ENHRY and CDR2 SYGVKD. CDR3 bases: TGTGCCATCAGTGAGTCACAGATGAACACTGAAGCTTTCTTT. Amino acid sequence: CAISESQMNTEAFF.

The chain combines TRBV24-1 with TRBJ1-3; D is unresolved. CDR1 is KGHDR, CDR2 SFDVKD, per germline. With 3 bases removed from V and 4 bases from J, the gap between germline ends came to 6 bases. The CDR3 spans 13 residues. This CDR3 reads CATSDGAGNTIYF. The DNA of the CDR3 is TGTGCCACCAGTGATGGAGCAGGAAACACCATATATTTT.

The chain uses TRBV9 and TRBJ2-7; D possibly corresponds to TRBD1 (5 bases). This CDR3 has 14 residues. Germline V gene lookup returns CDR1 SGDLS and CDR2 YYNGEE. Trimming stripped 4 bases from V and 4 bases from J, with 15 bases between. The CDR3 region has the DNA TGTGCCAGCAGCAAGACAGTATCGGGTTACGAGCAGTACTTC. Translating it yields CASSKTVSGYEQYF.